This T cell receptor (beta chain) was obtained from a study of monozygotic twins with inflammatory bowel disease. Study results and limitations: Twins with IBD had fewer clonotypes in common with others than healthy twins, particularly during disease activity. Patients received differing immunosuppressive treatments, which may have added variability to their repertoires.

As for this clonotype: Its target is not known.

The CDR3 loop spans 11 amino acids. The germline CDR1 and CDR2 sequences are DFQATT and SNEGSKA (reference sequence). From the 5' RACE reads, TCRdb lists one entry per CDR3 protein and no DNA. The sample totals a few hundred thousand distinct CDR3 sequences. Someone took an approximately 2.4 ml blood sample from each of the donors. This clonotype was sampled from a human donor with ulcerative colitis or Crohn's disease, or a healthy co-twin of an affected twin (not recorded which). Sequencing was performed on blood. The chain recombines TRBV20-1 with TRBJ1-1; absent DNA, TCRdb's TRBD1 call cannot be checked. The chain's CDR3 is CRAARGTEAFF.